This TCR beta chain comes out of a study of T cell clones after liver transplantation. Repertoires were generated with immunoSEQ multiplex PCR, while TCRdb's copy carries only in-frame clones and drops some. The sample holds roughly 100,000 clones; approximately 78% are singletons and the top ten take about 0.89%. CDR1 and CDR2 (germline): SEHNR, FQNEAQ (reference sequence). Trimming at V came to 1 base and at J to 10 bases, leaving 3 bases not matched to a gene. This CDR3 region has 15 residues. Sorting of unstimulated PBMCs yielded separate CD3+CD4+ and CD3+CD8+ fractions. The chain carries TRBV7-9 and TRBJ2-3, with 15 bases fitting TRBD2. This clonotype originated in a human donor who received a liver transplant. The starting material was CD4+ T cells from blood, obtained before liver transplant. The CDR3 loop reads CASSLEGLAGGSQYF. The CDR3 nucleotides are TGTGCCAGCAGCTTAGAGGGACTAGCGGGAGGTTCGCAGTATTTT.